This T cell receptor (beta chain) was captured in a study of CD8 T cells in Susac syndrome. High-throughput TCR beta sequencing covered peripheral CD8+ and CD4+ T cells. Negative isolation was applied to CD8+ and CD4+ T cells, and FACS enrichment was applied to TEMRA cells. CDR3 length: 17 residues. Per the germline V gene, CDR1 is MGHRA and CDR2 is YSYEKL. V was pared by 2 bases and J by 2 bases, with 17 bases between. The RNA, about 0.5 to 1 ug, was put through reverse transcription using random hexamers. An immunoSEQ multiplex PCR generated amplified TCR beta CDR3 products spanning 54 Vbeta and 13 Jbeta. In TCRdb, the immunoSEQ multiplex PCR reads were re-called with MiXCR into one record per CDR3 protein. This table holds hundreds of thousands of distinct CDR3 sequences, about 93% found once.

The sequence was obtained from a human donor with multiple sclerosis. The material sequenced was CD8+ T cells from PBMCs. V and J are TRBV4-1 and TRBJ2-3; D unclear. CDR3 coding DNA: TGCGCCAGCAGCCAAATACCTAGAGTTGTCTTCACAGATACGCAGTATTTT. This sequence encodes CASSQIPRVVFTDTQYF.